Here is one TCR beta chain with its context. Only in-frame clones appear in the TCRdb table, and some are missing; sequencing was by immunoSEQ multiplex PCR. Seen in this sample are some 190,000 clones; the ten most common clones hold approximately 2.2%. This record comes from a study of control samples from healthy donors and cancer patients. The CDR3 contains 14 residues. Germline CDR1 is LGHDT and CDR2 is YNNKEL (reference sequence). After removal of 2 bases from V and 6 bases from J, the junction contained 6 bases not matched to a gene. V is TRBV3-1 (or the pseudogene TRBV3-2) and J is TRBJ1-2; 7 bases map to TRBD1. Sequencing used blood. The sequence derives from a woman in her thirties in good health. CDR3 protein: CASSQFETGNGYTF. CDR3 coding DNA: TGTGCCAGCAGCCAATTCGAGACAGGGAATGGCTACACCTTC.